This T cell receptor (beta chain) stems from a study of vaccination effects on CD4 cells after COVID-19. Study-level findings and limits: Among infection- and vaccine-induced clones, marked clonal contraction occurred late after vaccination.

Produced via immunoSEQ multiplex PCR; TCRdb's table is partial and in-frame only. Of around 30,000 clones in the sample, approximately 68% were seen once. For this clone: The antigen is unknown.

Antigen-specific CD4+ T cells were first expanded with viral peptide pools by the ViraFEST assay and only then sequenced. The authors isolated CD4+ T cells after around 9 days of culture. Trimming cost V 5 bases and J 5 bases; bases outside gene matches: 3. Germline CDR1 is LNHDA and CDR2 is SQIVND (reference sequence). The CDR3 has 14 amino acids. Sequencing used CD4+ T cells from PBMCs cultured with HCoV-229E spike peptides, obtained before COVID-19 vaccination. The chain recombines TRBV19 with TRBJ1-6; 7 bases map to TRBD1. This sequence was found in a human donor who received a COVID-19 vaccine. The CDR3 is CASSPGQNNSPLHF. The CDR3 nucleotides are TGTGCCAGTAGTCCGGGACAGAATAATTCACCCCTCCACTTT. The variable domain in full, with the rest retrieved from reference TRBV19 and TRBJ1-6, is DGGITQSPKYLFRKEGQNVTLSCEQNLNHDAMYWYRQDPGQGLRLIYYSQIVNDFQKGDIAEGYSVSREKKESFPLTVTSAQKNPTAFYLCASSPGQNNSPLHFGNGTRLTVT.